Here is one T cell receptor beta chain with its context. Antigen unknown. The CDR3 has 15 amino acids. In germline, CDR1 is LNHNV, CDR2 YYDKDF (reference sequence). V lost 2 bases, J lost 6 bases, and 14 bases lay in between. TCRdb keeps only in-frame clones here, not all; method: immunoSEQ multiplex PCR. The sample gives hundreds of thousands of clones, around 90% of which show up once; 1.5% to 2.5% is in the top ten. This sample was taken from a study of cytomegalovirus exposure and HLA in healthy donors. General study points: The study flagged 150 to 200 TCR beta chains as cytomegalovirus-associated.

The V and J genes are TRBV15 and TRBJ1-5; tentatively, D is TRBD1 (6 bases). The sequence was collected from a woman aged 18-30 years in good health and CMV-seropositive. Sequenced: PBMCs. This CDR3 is CATSRPQTGLQPQHF. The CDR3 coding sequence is TGTGCCACCAGCAGACCGCAGACAGGTCTTCAGCCCCAGCATTTT. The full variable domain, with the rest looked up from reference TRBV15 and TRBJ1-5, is DAMVIQNPRYQVTQFGKPVTLSCSQTLNHNVMYWYQQKSSQAPKLLFHYYDKDFNNEADTPDNFQSRRPNTSFCFLDIRSPGLGDTAMYLCATSRPQTGLQPQHFGDGTRLSIL.